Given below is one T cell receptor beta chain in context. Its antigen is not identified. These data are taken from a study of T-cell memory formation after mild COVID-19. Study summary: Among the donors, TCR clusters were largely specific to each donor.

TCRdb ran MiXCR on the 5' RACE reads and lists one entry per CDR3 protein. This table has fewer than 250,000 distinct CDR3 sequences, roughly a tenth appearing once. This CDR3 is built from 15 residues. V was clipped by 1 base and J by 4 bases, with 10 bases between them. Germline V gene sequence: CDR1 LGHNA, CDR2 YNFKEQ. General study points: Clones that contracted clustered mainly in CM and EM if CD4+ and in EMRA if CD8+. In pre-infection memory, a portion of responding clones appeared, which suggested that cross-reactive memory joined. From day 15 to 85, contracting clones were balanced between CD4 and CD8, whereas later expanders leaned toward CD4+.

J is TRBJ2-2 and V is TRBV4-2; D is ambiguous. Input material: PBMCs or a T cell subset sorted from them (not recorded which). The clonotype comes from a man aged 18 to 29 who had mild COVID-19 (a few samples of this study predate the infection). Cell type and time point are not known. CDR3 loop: CASSQAWLLTGELFF. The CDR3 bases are TGTGCCAGCAGCCAAGCCTGGCTTCTCACCGGGGAGCTGTTTTTT.